This T cell receptor (beta chain) derives from a study of shared clonotypes between healthy human individuals. Germline-derived CDR1 and CDR2 are SGHTA and FQGTGA. V was cut by 4 bases and J by 7 bases, with 10 bases left in between. This CDR3 has 13 amino acids. CD4+ cells were split into CD45RA+ naive and CD45RA-negative memory subsets. Sequencing used immunoSEQ multiplex PCR; TCRdb keeps in-frame clones, though not all of them. Of around 1,000,000 clones in the sample, roughly 80% were seen once. The clonotype was recovered from a man in his late teens or twenties in good health. Some clones in this sample may be carry-over from other donors' samples. The source material was memory CD4+ T cells from PBMCs. Subset specified: CD45RA-negative fraction. The V gene is TRBV7-3, the J gene TRBJ2-2; D ambiguous. This CDR3 reads CASSSKSNGELFF. In nucleotides, the CDR3 is TGTGCCAGCAGCTCTAAAAGTAACGGGGAGCTGTTTTTT.